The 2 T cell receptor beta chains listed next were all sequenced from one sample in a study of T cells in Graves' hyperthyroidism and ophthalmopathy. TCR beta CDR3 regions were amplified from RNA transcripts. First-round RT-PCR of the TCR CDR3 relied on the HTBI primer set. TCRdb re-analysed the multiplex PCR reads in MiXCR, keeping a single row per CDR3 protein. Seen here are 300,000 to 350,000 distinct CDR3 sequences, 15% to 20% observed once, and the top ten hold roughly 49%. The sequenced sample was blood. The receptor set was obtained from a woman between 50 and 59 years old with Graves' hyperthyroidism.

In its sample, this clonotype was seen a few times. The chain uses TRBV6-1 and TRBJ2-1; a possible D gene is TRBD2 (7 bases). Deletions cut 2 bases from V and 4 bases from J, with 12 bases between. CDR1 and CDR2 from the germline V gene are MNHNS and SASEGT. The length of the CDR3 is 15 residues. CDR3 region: CASSERGTMYNEQFF. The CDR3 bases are TGTGCCAGCAGTGAAAGGGGGACTATGTACAATGAGCAGTTCTTC.

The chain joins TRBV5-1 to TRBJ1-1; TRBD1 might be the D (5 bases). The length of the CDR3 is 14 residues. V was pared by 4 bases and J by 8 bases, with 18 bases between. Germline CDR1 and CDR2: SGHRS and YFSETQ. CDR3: CASSPNTGTSEAFF. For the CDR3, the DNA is TGCGCCAGCAGCCCAAACACCGGGACCTCAGAAGCTTTCTTT.